This note documents a single T cell receptor beta chain sequence. No antigen is known for it. Base qualities were left out, and no much larger clone turns up one base away. The sample comes from a study of cytomegalovirus exposure and HLA in healthy donors (TCRdb year 2017). Broadly, across the study: An earlier analysis of some 500 of the donors reported approximately 300 Gb of sequence data and 117 million unique TCR beta sequences from 190 million or so T cells. An early release that covered around 590 HLA-typed donors contained approximately 300 gigabases of sequencing data and some 87 million unique TCR sequences. Of the roughly 400 genotyped donors, over 70% fell in the genetic ancestry cluster associated with self-reported Caucasian donors. The study was designed to test whether signatures of past pathogen exposure could be identified by cataloging public T cell receptors. The T cell repertoires of 700 or so subjects were profiled by immunosequencing and related to cytomegalovirus serostatus. In addition to the first cohort of 666 subjects, a separate validation cohort of approximately 120 different subjects was used. High-throughput TCR immunosequencing, statistical association of individual TCRs with disease status, and machine learning were combined to predict cytomegalovirus infection status. To study patterns of TCR occurrence, a later analysis re-analyzed previously published TCR beta repertoires from around 700 donors and added high-resolution HLA genotyping. In the later analysis, no new phenotypic data were used to find candidate immune exposures; instead, reliance was placed on TCR beta sequences and their occurrence across donors. In an earlier analysis of a few hundred of the donors, high-throughput TCR beta sequencing was used to judge whether each TCR beta V gene segment behaved as functional or pseudogenic. Donor age, sex, ethnicity and CMV serostatus were collected together with the repertoire data. Genome-wide SNP genotypes for about 60% of the roughly 700 donors were used in a later genetic analysis, which treated that subset as a discovery cohort. All discovery cohort repertoires had been generated on a single sequencing platform. Class I and class II HLA loci were covered by the typing at four-digit resolution. The number of typed donors differed by locus: roughly 629-630 for A, B, C, DRB1 and DQB1; 500 to 550 for DQA1; approximately 600 for DPA1; and 400 to 480 for DPB1. Because of strong linkage in the cohort, a handful of DR-DQ haplotypes were treated as single units for association and clustering. Among some 400 genotyped donors of the cohort, an average of roughly 240,000 unique TCR beta nucleotide sequences were sequenced per donor, roughly a sixth of them non-productive.

In total, 500 to 700 healthy bone marrow donors made up the cohort. At the time of sampling, every cohort member was nominally healthy, though immune exposures that went unrecorded were likely present. The donor tested CMV seropositive and was one of the 289 seropositive cohort members. Each donor provided a peripheral blood sample, and peripheral blood mononuclear cells were used for TCR beta sequencing. The Qiagen DNeasy Blood Extraction Kit was used to extract genomic DNA from the blood cell samples. CDR1 and CDR2, per the germline V gene, are MNHEY and SVGAGI. Trimming takes 5 bases from V and 1 base from J, and the germline ends sit 14 bases apart. Spanning cysteine to phenylalanine, the CDR3 consists of 15 amino acids. Just the 45-base CDR3 DNA is kept, in frame starting at base 1. Receptors were amplified or captured by the immunoSEQ multiplex PCR assay. The multiplex PCR relied on a mix of 60 forward primers for TCR Vbeta segments and 13 reverse primers for TCR Jbeta segments. A multiplex PCR assay on genomic DNA amplified the CDR3 region of rearranged TCR beta genes. Amplified TCR beta libraries were sequenced as 87-base-pair reads on the Illumina HiSeq System. The paper's processing steps were these. A later analysis tallied around 80 million unique TCR beta chains across the roughly 610 repertoires, and about 12 million of those chains were shared by two or more donors. To remove PCR and sequencing errors, raw reads were error-corrected and collapsed into unique sequences using a nearest-neighbor algorithm that merged closely related sequences. To assign V, D and J gene segments, CDR3 sequences were aligned to IMGT reference sequences. For a sequence to be retained, at least a six-nucleotide match to both a V gene segment and a J gene segment was required. A rearrangement was called productive if the CDR3 had no stop codons and remained in frame with V and J, and every other rearrangement was called non-productive. Following IMGT convention, CDR3 was defined as the stretch from the second conserved V-encoded cysteine to the conserved J-encoded phenylalanine. In an earlier analysis of roughly 580 of the donors, sequences lacking an unambiguous match to a single V gene segment were excluded. An earlier analysis of a few hundred of the donors called V segments functional above 56.7% productive rearrangements and segregating when the between-donor standard deviation exceeded 5%. To diagnose cytomegalovirus status from the catalog of TCR beta chain sequences, a statistical classification framework was built. V and J gene assignment, in a later analysis, came from comparing TCR nucleotide sequences with IMGT/GENE-DB human TR gene sequences. Using the TCRdist pipeline, a later analysis assigned CDR3 sequences along with most-parsimonious VDJ recombination scenarios. A later analysis defined each TCR beta chain by its CDR3 amino acid sequence plus V-gene family, and excluded reads lacking a unique V-gene family. As a way to deal with suspected cross-contamination and a sequencing artifact, a later analysis dropped roughly 600 nucleotide sequences that were highly shared and had low generation probability. In a later analysis, a clonal expansion index was calculated for each public chain from normalized within-repertoire ranks of inferred template counts. Generation probabilities in a later analysis came from a VDJ recombination model fitted to out-of-frame rearrangements, and those results were checked against IGoR. Hypergeometric tests were used in a later analysis to score TCR-TCR, TCR-HLA and TCR-CMV co-occurrence, with a repertoire-size bias correction applied to the TCR pairs. In a later analysis, false discovery rates were estimated by permuting HLA or CMV assignments 20 times. In a later analysis, co-occurring TCRs were grouped with DBSCAN, and TCRdist sequence similarity was added when clustering was performed within HLA-allele-positive subsets. Repertoires with fewer than 30,000 or more than 120,000 public chains were left out of co-occurrence clustering, as were a handful of repertoires with anomalous nucleotide sharing. Here the immuneACCESS table is served through TCRdb, limited to in-frame sequences with V and J called. Missing clones are a known gap in these copies; in checked studies unresolved V genes cover under half, and the rest lacks a known reason. For V, J and clone size, that table is used; D and trimming come from the DNA. The sample contains 150,000 to 200,000 clones, roughly 84% of them found a single time. Under 7.5% of the sample lies in the top ten.

The paper as a whole reports these results and caveats: The study gave a list of 150 to 200 TCR beta chains associated with cytomegalovirus. At a false discovery rate of 0.05, a later analysis linked 16,951 TCR beta sequences to specific HLA alleles. In a later genetic analysis, a missense DCLRE1C variant was associated with V-gene and J-gene trimming of TCR beta chains, and the association was replicated in an independent cohort. A group of highly shared sequence variants was considered likely to be a technical artifact of the sequencing pipeline. According to a later analysis, parvovirus B19, influenza, CMV and Epstein-Barr virus appeared linked to several top co-occurrence clusters. The classifier was reported to diagnose cytomegalovirus status with high specificity and sensitivity in both the original cohort and the validation cohort. Because HLA typing was missing for some donors at each locus, association tests included only the typed subset. Linkage disequilibrium might explain the correlated functional status among segregating V segments, but an unknown experimental factor could not be excluded. While some public TCRs were present in many individuals, most TCR sequences turned up only very rarely across donors. In a later analysis, HLA-associated TCR beta chains were found to be more clonally expanded and to have lower generation probabilities than equally common non-associated chains. Because counts were too low, 15 to 20 rarely observed V segments, including chromosome 9 orphons, were left out of the earlier analysis of some 600 of the donors. Because the 87-base-pair reads could not distinguish some IMGT-functional V segments, including TRBV6-2 and TRBV6-3, those segments were excluded. Roughly uniform sequencing depth across donors was assumed in presence/absence analyses, although this assumption may not hold. A further reported finding was that TCR beta sequences accurately predicted the HLA-A and HLA-B alleles for most subjects in the first cohort. Immune exposure information for the cohort was limited to CMV serostatus. Broadly in line with IMGT annotations, most TCR beta V segments showed up in productive rearrangements about 90% or about 30% of the time in an earlier analysis of under 700 of the donors. Assigning TCR associations to individual alleles was difficult when HLA alleles, especially DR and DQ, strongly co-occurred. In this cohort, only TCR beta chains were sequenced, and detectable features were limited by the absence of alpha or paired-chain data. A few of the identified cytomegalovirus-associated TCR beta chains were confirmed in vitro to be specific for cytomegalovirus antigens. In a later analysis, the rate of TCR association differed among HLA loci, with DRB1 alleles having the most associated TCRs and HLA-C alleles having the fewest. A later genetic analysis reported fewer N-insertions in productive TCRs among donors in an Asian-associated ancestry cluster than the roughly 670-donor mean. It was suggested by the authors that the approach could potentially be generalized to other disease states and immunological phenotypes. Most CMV-associated TCR beta chains appeared to be HLA-restricted in a later analysis, and the HLA associations seemed to be driven largely by CMV exposure.

In this chain, TRBV6-5 is recombined with TRBJ1-1; tentative D gene TRBD1, with 6 bases matching. Source material: PBMCs. This clonotype was sampled from a man between 45 and 60 years old in good health and CMV-seropositive. The nucleotide sequence reads TGTGCCAGCAGTACCTGGGGGCGAAAGAACACTGAAGCTTTCTTT. This is translated as CASSTWGRKNTEAFF.